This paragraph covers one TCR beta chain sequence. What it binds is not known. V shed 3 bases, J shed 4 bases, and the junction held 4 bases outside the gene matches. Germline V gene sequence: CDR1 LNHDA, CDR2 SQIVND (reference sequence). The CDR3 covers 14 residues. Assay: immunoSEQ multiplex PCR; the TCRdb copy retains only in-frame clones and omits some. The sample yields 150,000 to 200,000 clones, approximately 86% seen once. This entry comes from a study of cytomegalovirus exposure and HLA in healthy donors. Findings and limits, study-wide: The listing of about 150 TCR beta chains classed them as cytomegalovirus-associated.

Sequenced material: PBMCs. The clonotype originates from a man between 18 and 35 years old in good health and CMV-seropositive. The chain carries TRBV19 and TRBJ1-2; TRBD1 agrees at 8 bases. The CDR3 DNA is TGTGCCAGTAGTATCTTCGGGACAGGCTATGGCTACACCTTC. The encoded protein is CASSIFGTGYGYTF.